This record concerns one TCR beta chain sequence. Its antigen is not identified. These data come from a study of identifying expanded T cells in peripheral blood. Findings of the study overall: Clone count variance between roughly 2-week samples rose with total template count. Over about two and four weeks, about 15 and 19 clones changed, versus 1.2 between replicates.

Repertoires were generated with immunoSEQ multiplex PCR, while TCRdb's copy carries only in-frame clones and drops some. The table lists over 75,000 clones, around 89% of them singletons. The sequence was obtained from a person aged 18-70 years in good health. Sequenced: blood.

Written as DNA, the CDR3 is TGTGCCTGTTCGGGACAGGGGGCTTACGAGCAGTACTTC. It encodes CACSGQGAYEQYF. The rearrangement links TRBV30 to TRBJ2-7, with 12 bases identical to TRBD1. Per the germline V gene, CDR1 is GTSNPN and CDR2 is SVGIG (reference sequence). This CDR3 region has 13 residues. The J segment lost 4 bases and the V segment lost 6 bases, leaving 4 bases of the junction unmatched.